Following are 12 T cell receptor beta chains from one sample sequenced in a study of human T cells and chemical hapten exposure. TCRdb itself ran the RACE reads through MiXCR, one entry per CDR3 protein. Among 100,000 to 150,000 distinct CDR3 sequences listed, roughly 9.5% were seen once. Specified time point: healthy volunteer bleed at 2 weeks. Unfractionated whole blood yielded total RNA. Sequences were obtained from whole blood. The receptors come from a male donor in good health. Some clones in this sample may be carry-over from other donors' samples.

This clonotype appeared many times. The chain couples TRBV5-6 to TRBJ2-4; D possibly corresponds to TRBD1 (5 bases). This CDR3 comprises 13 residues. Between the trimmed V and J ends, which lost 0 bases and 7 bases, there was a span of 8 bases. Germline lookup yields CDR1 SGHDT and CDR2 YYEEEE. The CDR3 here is CASSLEQVNIQYF. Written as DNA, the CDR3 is TGTGCCAGCAGCTTGGAACAGGTGAACATTCAGTACTTC. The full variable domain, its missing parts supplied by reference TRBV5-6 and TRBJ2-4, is DAGVTQSPTHLIKTRGQQVTLRCSPKSGHDTVSWYQQALGQGPQFIFQYYEEEERQRGNFPDRFSGHQFPNYSSELNVNALLLGDSALYLCASSLEQVNIQYFGAGTRLSVL.

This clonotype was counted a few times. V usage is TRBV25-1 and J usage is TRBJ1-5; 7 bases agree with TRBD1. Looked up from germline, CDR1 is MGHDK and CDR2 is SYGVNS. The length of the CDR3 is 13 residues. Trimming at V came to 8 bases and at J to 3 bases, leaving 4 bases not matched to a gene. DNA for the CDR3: TGTGCCAGCCAGGGACAGACCAATCAGCCCCAGCATTTT. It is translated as CASQGQTNQPQHF.

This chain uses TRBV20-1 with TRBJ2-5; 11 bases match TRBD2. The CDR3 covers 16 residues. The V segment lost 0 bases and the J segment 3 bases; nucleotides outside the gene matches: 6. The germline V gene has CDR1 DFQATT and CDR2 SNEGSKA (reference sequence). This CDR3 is CSARDPGLAAEETQYF. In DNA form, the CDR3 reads TGCAGTGCTAGAGACCCGGGACTAGCGGCGGAAGAGACCCAGTACTTC.

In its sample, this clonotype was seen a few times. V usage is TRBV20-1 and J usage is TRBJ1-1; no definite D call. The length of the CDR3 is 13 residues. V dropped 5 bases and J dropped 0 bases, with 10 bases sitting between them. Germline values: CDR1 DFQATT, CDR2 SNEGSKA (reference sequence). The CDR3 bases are TGCAGTGCTTTAGACCTTATGAACACTGAAGCTTTCTTT. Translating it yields CSALDLMNTEAFF.

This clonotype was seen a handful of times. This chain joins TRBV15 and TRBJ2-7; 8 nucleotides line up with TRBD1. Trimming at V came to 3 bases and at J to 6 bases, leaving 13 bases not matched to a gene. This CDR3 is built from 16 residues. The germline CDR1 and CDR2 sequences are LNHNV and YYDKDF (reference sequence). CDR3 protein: CATSRDREILAVEQYF. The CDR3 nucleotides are TGTGCCACCAGCAGGGACAGGGAAATCCTCGCCGTCGAGCAGTACTTC.

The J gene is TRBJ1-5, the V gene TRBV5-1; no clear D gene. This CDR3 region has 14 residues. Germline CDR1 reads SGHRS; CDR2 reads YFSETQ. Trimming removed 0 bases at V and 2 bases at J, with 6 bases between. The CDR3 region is CASSLEGRNQPQHF. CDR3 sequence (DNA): TGCGCCAGCAGCTTGGAGGGTCGCAATCAGCCCCAGCATTTT.

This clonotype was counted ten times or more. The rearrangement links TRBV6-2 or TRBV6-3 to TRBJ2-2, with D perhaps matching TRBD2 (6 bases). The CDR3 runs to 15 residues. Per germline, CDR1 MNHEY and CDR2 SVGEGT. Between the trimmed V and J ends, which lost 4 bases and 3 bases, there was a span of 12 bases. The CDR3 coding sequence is TGTGCCAGCAGTTGGTACGGGGGAGACACCGGGGAGCTGTTTTTT. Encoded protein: CASSWYGGDTGELFF.

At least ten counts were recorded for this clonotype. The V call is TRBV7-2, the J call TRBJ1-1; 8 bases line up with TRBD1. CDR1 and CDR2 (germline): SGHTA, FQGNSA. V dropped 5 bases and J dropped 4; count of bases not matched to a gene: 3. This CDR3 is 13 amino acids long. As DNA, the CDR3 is TGTGCCAGCAGCCGACAGGGGAGCACTGAAGCTTTCTTT. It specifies CASSRQGSTEAFF.

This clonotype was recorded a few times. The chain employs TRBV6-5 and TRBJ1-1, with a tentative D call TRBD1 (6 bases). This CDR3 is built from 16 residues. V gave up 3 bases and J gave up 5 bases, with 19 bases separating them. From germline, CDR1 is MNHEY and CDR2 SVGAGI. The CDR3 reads CASSYFPDRGGTEAFF. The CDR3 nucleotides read TGTGCCAGCAGTTATTTTCCGGACAGAGGAGGGACTGAAGCTTTCTTT.

CDR3 DNA: TGTGCCAGCAGCGTTTGGGGAGGAAGCCAAGAGACCCAGTACTTC. It translates to CASSVWGGSQETQYF. The rearrangement links TRBV9 to TRBJ2-5, with a possible D match to TRBD2 (6 bases). Germline V gives CDR1 SGDLS, CDR2 YYNGEE. Trimming took 2 bases from V and 1 from J, leaving 12 bases between them. The CDR3 spans 15 residues.

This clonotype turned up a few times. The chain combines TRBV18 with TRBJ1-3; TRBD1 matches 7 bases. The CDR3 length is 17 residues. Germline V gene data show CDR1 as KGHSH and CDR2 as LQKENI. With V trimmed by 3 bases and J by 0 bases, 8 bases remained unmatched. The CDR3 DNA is TGTGCCAGCTCACCGATACGGACAGGCTCCTCTGGAAACACCATATATTTT. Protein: CASSPIRTGSSGNTIYF.

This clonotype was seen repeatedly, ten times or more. The CDR3 DNA reads as TGTGCCAGCAGCTTAGCCGGAGGGCTGAACACTGAAGCTTTCTTT. It is translated as CASSLAGGLNTEAFF. V is TRBV11-1 and J is TRBJ1-1; D is undetermined. V was pared by 0 bases and J by 0 bases, with 8 bases between. This CDR3 contains 15 residues. Germline V gene lookup returns CDR1 SGHAT and CDR2 FQDESV (reference sequence).